This TCR beta chain was recorded in a study of technical replicates of blood from several donors. Sequencing used immunoSEQ multiplex PCR; TCRdb keeps in-frame clones, though not all of them. The sample records 75,000 to 95,000 clones, about 95% being singletons. The clonotype originates from a human donor in good health. The specimen was T cells isolated from PBMCs.

In DNA, the CDR3 is TGTGCCAGCAGCGCCCAGGGAAACCGGACTGAAGCTTTCTTT. Translating gives CASSAQGNRTEAFF. The chain has TRBV7-9 and TRBJ1-1, with D perhaps TRBD1 (5 bases). This CDR3 comprises 14 residues. Trimming took 5 bases from V and 5 from J, leaving 15 bases between them. Per the germline V gene, CDR1 is SEHNR and CDR2 is FQNEAQ (reference sequence).